These 30 T cell receptor beta chains came from one sample sequenced in a study of CD8 T cells in ankylosing spondylitis. MiXCR, run by TCRdb on the 5' RACE reads, gives a single entry per CDR3 protein. The sample consists of 200,000 to 250,000 distinct CDR3 sequences, over 7% of them appearing once. The sample comprised blood, either unsorted or a sorted T cell fraction (not recorded which). Every receptor here comes from a female donor with ankylosing spondylitis or in good health (not recorded which).

This clonotype was picked up a small number of times. This chain uses TRBV27 with TRBJ2-7; 8 bases align to TRBD1. This CDR3 is 15 amino acids long. The ends lost 3 bases at V and 7 bases at J; junction bases unmatched: 11. In germline, CDR1 is MNHEY, CDR2 SMNVEV (reference sequence). The CDR3 DNA is TGTGCCAGCAGTTTCAGGGGGCCAGGGCTAGGGGAGCAGTACTTC. Translating it yields CASSFRGPGLGEQYF.

This clonotype was detected ten times or more. The chain uses TRBV28 and TRBJ1-6; TRBD1 matches 9 bases. V was clipped by 4 bases and J by 10 bases; unmatched bases: 8. The V gene's germline CDR1 is MDHEN and CDR2 SYDVKM. CDR3 length: 15 residues. The DNA for the CDR3 is TGTGCCAGCAGTTCCACCGGGACAGGGTACTCACCCCTCCACTTT. This encodes CASSSTGTGYSPLHF.

As concerns this clonotype: This could be a read error, since a much larger clone is one nucleotide away. J is TRBJ2-5 and V is TRBV7-9, with a weak D call TRBD1 (5 bases). The CDR3 is 12 amino acids. Germline V gives CDR1 SEHNR, CDR2 FQNEAQ (reference sequence). V was pared by 5 bases and J by 9 bases, with 13 bases between. In DNA, the CDR3 is TGTGCCAGCAGCCCATCCCAAGGGGCCCAGTACTTC. Translating it yields CASSPSQGAQYF.

This clonotype was observed many times. This chain links TRBV5-6 with TRBJ2-3; TRBD1 is a possible D gene (5 bases). From germline, CDR1 is SGHDT and CDR2 YYEEEE. The CDR3 consists of 15 residues. The germline V and J ends were trimmed by 0 bases and 5 bases, with 13 bases remaining between them. CDR3 sequence reads: CASSLVQGFRDTQYF. In DNA, the CDR3 is TGTGCCAGCAGCTTGGTGCAGGGATTTCGAGATACGCAGTATTTT.

There are many counts of this clonotype. The chain links TRBV3-1 to TRBJ2-7; 9 nucleotides line up with TRBD2. The CDR3 consists of 16 residues. Trimming took 0 bases from V and 3 from J; bases not matched to a gene: 6. The germline V gene encodes CDR1 LGHDT and CDR2 YNNKEL (reference sequence). This CDR3 reads CASSQDPAGGLYEQYF. As DNA, the CDR3 is TGTGCCAGCAGCCAAGATCCAGCGGGAGGCCTCTACGAGCAGTACTTC.

This clonotype was detected many times. The rearrangement links TRBV29-1 to TRBJ2-7; the D gene could be TRBD1 or TRBD2 (6 bases each). Germline CDR1 reads SQVTM; CDR2 reads ANQGSEA. The ends were cut back, 0 bases at V and 7 bases at J, with 19 bases in the middle. The CDR3 loop spans 15 amino acids. The CDR3 nucleotides are TGCAGCGTTGAAGACCCATTAGGGGGAGGTCGGGAGCAGTACTTC. The encoded protein is CSVEDPLGGGREQYF.

J is TRBJ1-1 and V is TRBV7-2; D is unresolved. V lost 0 bases and J lost 6, with 8 bases in between. This CDR3 contains 13 residues. CDR1 and CDR2 from the germline V gene are SGHTA and FQGNSA. CDR3 coding DNA: TGTGCCAGCAGCTTAGCACGTGGGGCTGAAGCTTTCTTT. Translated: CASSLARGAEAFF.

This clonotype has ten or more counts. The V gene is TRBV7-9, the J gene TRBJ2-3; no reliable D call. Germline assignment: CDR1 SEHNR and CDR2 FQNEAQ (reference sequence). The CDR3 loop spans 14 amino acids. Trimming removed 1 base at V and 2 bases at J, with 7 bases between. CDR3 sequence reads: CASSLEGLTDTQYF. The CDR3, as DNA: TGTGCCAGCAGCTTAGAAGGCCTCACAGATACGCAGTATTTT.

The J gene is TRBJ2-6, the V gene TRBV2, with TRBD1 matching 10 bases. J was trimmed by 0 bases and V by 8 bases; bases with no gene match: 7. Germline assignment: CDR1 SNHLY and CDR2 FYNNEI. This CDR3 has 17 residues. CDR3 in amino acids: CASWGTGAFSGANVLTF. The CDR3 coding sequence is TGTGCCAGCTGGGGGACAGGGGCTTTCTCTGGGGCCAACGTCCTGACTTTC.

The chain recombines TRBV4-3 with TRBJ1-6; D gene uncertain. Looked up from germline, CDR1 is LGHNA and CDR2 is YSLEER. This CDR3 region has 14 residues. The V and J ends lost 5 bases and 7 bases respectively, with 12 bases between them. CDR3 in amino acids: CASSVDTSNSPLHF. The CDR3 DNA reads TGCGCCAGCAGCGTAGACACATCCAATTCACCCCTCCACTTT.

This clonotype was counted at least ten times. V gene TRBV7-3 combines with J gene TRBJ2-3; no clear D. This CDR3 comprises 13 residues. Trimming removed 6 bases from V and 1 base from J, with 8 bases in between. Germline CDR1 reads SGHTA; CDR2 reads FQGTGA. As DNA, the CDR3 is TGTGCCAGCAGGCGGACCGGCACAGATACGCAGTATTTT. Translation: CASRRTGTDTQYF.

J is TRBJ2-2 and V is TRBV4-3; D remains unclear. In germline, CDR1 is LGHNA, CDR2 YSLEER. V shed 5 bases and J shed 2 bases, with 21 bases lying between them. The CDR3 is 18 amino acids. CDR3 sequence reads: CASSDEVGRTVNTGELFF. For the CDR3, the DNA is TGCGCCAGCAGCGACGAAGTCGGTAGAACAGTAAACACCGGGGAGCTGTTTTTT.

The rearrangement uses TRBV20-1 and TRBJ1-4; TRBD1 is a possible D gene (5 bases). Trimming took off 3 bases at V and 13 bases at J, with 18 bases between the two ends. Looked up from germline, CDR1 is DFQATT and CDR2 is SNEGSKA (reference sequence). The CDR3 sequence is 13 residues long. CDR3 amino acids: CSARPGTGRRLFF. The CDR3 DNA reads as TGCAGTGCTAGGCCTGGAACAGGTCGTAGACTGTTTTTT.

This clonotype appeared once. V is TRBV20-1 and J is TRBJ1-4, with D unresolved. The length of the CDR3 is 15 residues. The ends were cut back, 0 bases at V and 0 bases at J, with 8 bases in the middle. Germline CDR1 and CDR2: DFQATT and SNEGSKA (reference sequence). The CDR3 spells CSARDAGATNEKLFF. The CDR3 coding sequence is TGCAGTGCTAGAGACGCAGGAGCAACTAATGAAAAACTGTTTTTT.

In this sample, this clonotype turned up a few times. The chain employs TRBV20-1 and TRBJ2-1; TRBD2 agrees at 13 bases. This CDR3 is 17 amino acids long. V shed 3 bases, J shed 10 bases, and the junction held 15 bases outside the gene matches. Germline CDR1 is DFQATT and CDR2 is SNEGSKA (reference sequence). The CDR3 bases are TGCAGTGCTAGGCCCTCAGGACTAGCGGGAGTGAATAGGGAGCAGTTCTTC. The encoded protein is CSARPSGLAGVNREQFF.

This clonotype was recorded at least ten times. Because the CDR3's place on the DNA is in doubt, the DNA is left out and the CDR3 is given as listed by TCRdb. This sequence joins TRBV24-1 and TRBJ2-3. The germline V gene has CDR1 KGHDR and CDR2 SFDVKD. Termini included, the CDR3 measures 12 amino acids. The CDR3 spells CATSDLGTGQYF.

This clonotype was seen at least ten times. This chain uses TRBV12-3 or TRBV12-4 with TRBJ2-7, with TRBD2 identical over 9 bases. The V and J ends lost 6 bases and 1 base, in that order; junction bases with no gene match: 4. The CDR3 is 14 amino acids. CDR3 protein: CASSRTSVSYEQYF. In nucleotides, the CDR3 is TGTGCCAGCAGCCGGACTAGCGTATCCTACGAGCAGTACTTC.

This clonotype was found many times. This chain connects TRBV12-3 or TRBV12-4 to TRBJ1-1; 10 bases align to TRBD1. The CDR3 is made up of 15 amino acids. Trimming cost V 6 bases and J 4 bases; bases outside gene matches: 8. CDR3 coding DNA: TGTGCCAGCAGCCGGACCGGGACAGGGGCCACTGAAGCTTTCTTT. This sequence encodes CASSRTGTGATEAFF.

This clonotype was seen repeatedly, ten times or more. The J gene is TRBJ2-2, the V gene TRBV20-1; 9 bases map to TRBD2. V shed 2 bases and J 2 bases; nucleotides not matched to a gene: 6. The CDR3 runs 16 residues. Germline V gives CDR1 DFQATT, CDR2 SNEGSKA (reference sequence). CDR3 in DNA: TGCAGTGCTAGAACTCGACTAGCGGTAAACACCGGGGAGCTGTTTTTT. Protein product: CSARTRLAVNTGELFF.

This clonotype was counted at least ten times. The V call is TRBV5-6, the J call TRBJ2-1, with 8 bases lining up with TRBD1. This CDR3 has 15 amino acids. V shed 0 bases, J shed 4 bases, and the junction held 3 bases outside the gene matches. The germline CDR1 and CDR2 sequences are SGHDT and YYEEEE. The chain's CDR3 is CASSLDQGAYNEQFF. In nucleotides, the CDR3 is TGTGCCAGCAGCTTGGACCAGGGGGCTTACAATGAGCAGTTCTTC.

This clonotype has ten or more counts. The rearrangement links TRBV5-1 to TRBJ1-2, with D unclear. The V gene lost 3 bases and the J gene lost 6 bases, with 12 bases spanning the gap. The CDR3 extends over 13 amino acids. Germline CDR1 is SGHRS and CDR2 is YFSETQ. The CDR3 region has the DNA TGCGCCAGCAGCTCAGGTTTACGAGATGGCTACACCTTC. The encoded protein is CASSSGLRDGYTF.

V is TRBV30 and J is TRBJ2-1, with 13 nucleotides matching TRBD2. The trim removed 5 bases at V and 8 bases at J, leaving 15 bases unmatched. Germline V lookup: CDR1 GTSNPN, CDR2 SVGIG (reference sequence). The CDR3 sequence is 17 residues long. DNA for the CDR3: TGTGCCTGGGGGACTAGCGGGAATCGCCCACCCATCGATGAGCAGTTCTTC. It specifies CAWGTSGNRPPIDEQFF.

The gene calls are TRBV15 and TRBJ2-5; a weak D match, TRBD2 (6 bases). The CDR3 length is 11 residues. CDR1 and CDR2 from the germline V gene are LNHNV and YYDKDF (reference sequence). CDR3 region: CHFLGGETQYF. CDR3 nucleotide sequence: TGTCATTTCTTGGGGGGAGAGACCCAGTACTTC.

This clonotype was seen many times. The V gene is TRBV29-1, the J gene TRBJ2-7; 8 nucleotides match TRBD2. From germline, CDR1 is SQVTM and CDR2 ANQGSEA. This CDR3 is 14 amino acids long. V trimming: 4 bases; J trimming: 3 bases; junction bases outside the gene matches: 8. The CDR3 loop is CSVGGSSGLYEQYF. In DNA form, the CDR3 reads TGCAGCGTTGGGGGGTCTAGCGGGCTCTACGAGCAGTACTTC.

The chain links TRBV20-1 to TRBJ2-3, with D unresolved. Germline V gene data show CDR1 as DFQATT and CDR2 as SNEGSKA (reference sequence). The CDR3 is 13 amino acids. V lost 2 bases and J lost 6, with 12 bases in between. The CDR3 protein is CSARSPTRDTQYF. The DNA of the CDR3 is TGCAGTGCTAGAAGCCCTACCCGGGATACGCAGTATTTT.

This clonotype was observed at least ten times. V and J are TRBV5-1 and TRBJ1-5; a possible D gene is TRBD1 (5 bases). The CDR3 has 14 amino acids. Germline CDR1 reads SGHRS; CDR2 reads YFSETQ. Trimming left V 5 bases short and J 2 bases short, with 11 bases between. For the CDR3, the DNA is TGCGCCAGCAGACAAGGGGATGGCAATCAGCCCCAGCATTTT. It yields the protein CASRQGDGNQPQHF.

This clonotype was found many times. The gene calls are TRBV20-1 and TRBJ1-5; D is undetermined. The CDR3 spans 14 residues. Germline lookup yields CDR1 DFQATT and CDR2 SNEGSKA (reference sequence). Trimming cost V 0 bases and J 9 bases, with 15 bases left between them. The CDR3 nucleotides are TGCAGTGCTAGAGATGGGGTGTCTAGGTGGCCCCAGCATTTT. Its protein is CSARDGVSRWPQHF.

This clonotype has ten or more counts. This chain connects TRBV6-1 to TRBJ1-4; D remains unclear. This CDR3 is 14 amino acids long. The V end lost 8 bases, the J end lost 7 bases, and 17 bases lay between the germline ends. The germline gives CDR1 MNHNS, CDR2 SASEGT. In DNA form, the CDR3 reads TGTGCCAGCGACGTGGGCGGAGGTGGTGAAAAACTGTTTTTT. The encoded protein is CASDVGGGGEKLFF.

The sample holds many counts of this clonotype. The chain recombines TRBV3-1 with TRBJ2-7, with TRBD1 matching over 7 bases. From germline, CDR1 is LGHDT and CDR2 YNNKEL (reference sequence). J was trimmed by 2 bases and V by 0 bases; bases with no gene match: 4. This CDR3 region has 15 residues. In DNA, the CDR3 is TGTGCCAGCAGCCAAGATTGGGACAGTACCTACGAGCAGTACTTC. It encodes CASSQDWDSTYEQYF.

This clonotype was detected many times. V gene TRBV15 combines with J gene TRBJ2-1, with 7 nucleotides matching TRBD1. This CDR3 spans 15 amino acids. Germline V gene data show CDR1 as LNHNV and CDR2 as YYDKDF (reference sequence). With 0 bases clipped from V and 4 bases from J, the junction kept 3 bases outside the gene matches. In DNA, the CDR3 is TGTGCCACCAGCAGAGATAGGGGGCAGTACAATGAGCAGTTCTTC. It yields the protein CATSRDRGQYNEQFF.